The clone carrying this T cell receptor (beta chain) came up a few times. This specimen belongs to a study of T-cell reconstitution after alpha-beta-depleted transplantation in children. The CDR3 is 13 residues long. Trimming cost V 5 bases and J 3 bases, with 11 bases left between them. Germline V gene sequence: CDR1 MNHNY, CDR2 SVGAGI (reference sequence). The library targeted TCRbeta and was prepared with unique molecular identifiers. MiXCR, run by TCRdb on the PCR reads, gives a single entry per CDR3 protein. The table includes roughly 400,000 distinct CDR3 sequences, 43% detected once. Sequencing was performed on PBMCs, taken before TCRalphabeta/CD19-depleted stem cell transplant. The J gene is TRBJ2-7, the V gene TRBV6-6; D is uncertain. This clonotype originated in a girl aged 2-9 years with aplastic anemia, due to receive a stem cell transplant. The CDR3 region is CASSGQSFYEQYF. DNA for the CDR3: TGTGCCAGCAGTGGGCAGAGCTTCTACGAGCAGTACTTC.